Listed here are 3 T cell receptor beta chains from one sample, sequenced in a study of blood T cell repertoires in COVID-19 (dated by TCRdb to about 2020). The method behind the library was the immunoSEQ multiplex PCR assay. Held by TCRdb, this immuneACCESS table contains in-frame sequences only and omits some clones. Under half of the omission traces to an unresolved V gene where checked; the cause of the rest is unknown. The sample profile shows 27,000 or so clones; around 81% of them were found once. The leading ten clones occupy roughly 71% of the sample. Material: peripheral blood. Every receptor here comes from a man aged 65-85 years with acute or convalescent COVID-19.

This chain joins TRBV7-9 and TRBJ1-1, with D maybe TRBD1 (6 bases). The germline V gene encodes CDR1 SEHNR and CDR2 FQNEAQ (reference sequence). Trimming left V 7 bases short and J 8 bases short, with 17 bases between. The CDR3 is 13 residues long. CDR3 loop: CASTENTGTEAFF. CDR3 in DNA: TGTGCCAGCACCGAAAATACAGGGACCGAAGCTTTCTTT.

This clone is a singleton in its sample. The chain employs TRBV6-1 and TRBJ2-7; 10 bases are a match to TRBD1. CDR1 and CDR2 (germline): MNHNS, SASEGT. The CDR3 contains 14 residues. With V trimmed by 2 bases and J by 9 bases, 7 bases remained unmatched. This CDR3 reads CASSETDRGLWQYF. CDR3 in DNA: TGTGCCAGCAGTGAAACAGACAGGGGGCTTTGGCAGTACTTC.

There are a few counts of this clone. The V and J genes are TRBV10-3 and TRBJ2-6, with 9 positions matching TRBD1. The CDR3 covers 17 residues. CDR1 is ENHRY and CDR2 is SYGVKD in the germline V gene. J lost 3 bases, V lost 4 bases, and 7 bases had no gene match. The CDR3 region has the DNA TGTGCCATCAGTGTTGGGGGACAGGGATTTGGGGCCAACGTCCTGACTTTC. Its translation is CAISVGGQGFGANVLTF.